The sequence of this T cell receptor beta chain was determined in a study of blood T cell repertoires in COVID-19. On the study more broadly: Italy, Spain and the United States were the sources of the convalescent and acute COVID-19 samples. T cells, B-cell-depleted T cells, or PBMCs provided the cDNA or gDNA that served as material.

How the authors handled the data: Estimation of nucleated cell counts relied on the amplification of reference gene primers. The table came from immunoSEQ multiplex PCR; TCRdb's copy has only in-frame clones and leaves some out. V and J calls and clone size are copied from that table; D and trimming were computed from the DNA. This sample has hundreds of thousands of clones; about 88% occur once, and the top ten carry roughly 2%. Trimming removed 3 bases from V and 5 bases from J, with 9 bases in between. The CDR3 totals 13 residues. CDR1 SGHRS and CDR2 YFSETQ come from the germline V gene. The chain couples TRBV5-1 to TRBJ2-1; possible D gene TRBD1, 6 bases. The source of this sequence is a woman aged 40 to 55 who had recovered from COVID-19. Sequencing was carried out using peripheral blood. The CDR3 here is CASSYRDNNEQFF. As DNA, the CDR3 is TGCGCCAGCAGCTACCGGGACAACAATGAGCAGTTCTTC. Complete variable domain (other parts from reference TRBV5-1 and TRBJ2-1): KAGVTQTPRYLIKTRGQQVTLSCSPISGHRSVSWYQQTPGQGLQFLFEYFSETQRNKGNFPGRFSGRQFSNSRSEMNVSTLELGDSALYLCASSYRDNNEQFFGPGTRLTVL.